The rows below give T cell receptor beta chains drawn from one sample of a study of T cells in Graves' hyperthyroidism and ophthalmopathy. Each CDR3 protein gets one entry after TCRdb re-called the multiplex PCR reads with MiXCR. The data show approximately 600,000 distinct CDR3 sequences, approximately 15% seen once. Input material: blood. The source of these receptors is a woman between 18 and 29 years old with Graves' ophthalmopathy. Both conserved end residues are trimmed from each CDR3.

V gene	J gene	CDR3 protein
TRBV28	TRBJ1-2	ASNPGQGYYGYT
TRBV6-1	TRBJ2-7	ASTNVGGEQY
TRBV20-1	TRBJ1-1	SAERQGQGYTEAF
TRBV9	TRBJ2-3	ASSVYTDTQY
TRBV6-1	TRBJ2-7	ASSELTGAPYEQY
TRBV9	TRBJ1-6	ASSEFRTDKFMTLH
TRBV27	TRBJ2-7	ASSFSISSYEQY
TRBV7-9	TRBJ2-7	ASSLGRRGSYEQY
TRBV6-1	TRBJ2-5	ASSEARGGWRQETQY
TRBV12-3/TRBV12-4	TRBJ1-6	ASSFFPGKMISSPLH
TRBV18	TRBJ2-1	ASSPSGVSYNEQF
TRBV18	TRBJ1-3	ASSAERASGNTIY
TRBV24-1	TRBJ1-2	ATSDSWQGGYGYT
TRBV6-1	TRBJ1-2	ASSLVYGYT
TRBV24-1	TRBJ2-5	ATSDSRVAPETQY
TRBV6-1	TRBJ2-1	ASRPPGGEQF
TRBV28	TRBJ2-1	ASSWGTNEQF
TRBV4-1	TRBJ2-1	ASSQDPSGRHNEQF
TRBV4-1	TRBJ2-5	ASSKRDVQETQY
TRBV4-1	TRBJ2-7	ASSQETQTYEQY
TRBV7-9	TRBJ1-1	ASSLAKGGNTEAF
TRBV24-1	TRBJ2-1	ATSDMGLAGDNEQF
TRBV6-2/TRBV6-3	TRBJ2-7	ASSYSTIGALGQY
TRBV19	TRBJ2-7	ASSTRGGRVGNEQY
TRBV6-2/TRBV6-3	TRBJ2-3	ASSYSEAGGGRDTQY
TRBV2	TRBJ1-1	ASSQVMGDLNTEAF
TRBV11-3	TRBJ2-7	DSSFPLEQY